This T cell receptor beta chain is drawn from a study of blood T cell repertoires in COVID-19. At the level of the study: Samples representing acute and convalescent COVID-19 were sourced from the United States, Italy and Spain.

The assay was immunoSEQ multiplex PCR, and TCRdb's table has in-frame clones only and misses some. Found here are about 80,000 clones, about four fifths of them singletons; the top ten hold approximately 15%. CDR1 is GTSNPN and CDR2 is SVGIG in the germline V gene (reference sequence). This CDR3 is 14 amino acids long. V was pared by 2 bases and J by 6 bases, with 13 bases between. The chain links TRBV30 to TRBJ1-4, with D possibly matching TRBD1 (6 bases). Sequenced: peripheral blood. The sequence was collected from a human donor in a cohort sampled during active COVID-19. CDR3 amino acids: CAWSSGEGDEKLFF. As DNA, the CDR3 is TGTGCCTGGAGTTCAGGGGAAGGGGATGAAAAACTGTTTTTT.